The sequence of this TCR beta chain was determined in a study of blood T cell repertoires in COVID-19 (dated by TCRdb to about 2020). Background for the entire study: Samples covering the acute and convalescent phases of COVID-19 were provided by collaborators in the United States, Italy and Spain. The prospective study material was composed of cDNA or gDNA derived from T cells, B-cell-depleted T cells, or PBMCs. Deeply sampled blood TCRbeta repertoires from subjects exposed to, actively infected with, or recovered from COVID-19 were included in the dataset. The repertoires were released in a freely available public database meant as a resource for research on the immune response to SARS-CoV-2. The samples were drawn from two sources: the first 160 participants of the ongoing ImmuneRACE study, and fewer than 1,500 subjects contributed by 6 global collaborators. Sample metadata almost always included a de-identified subject ID, COVID-19 status, age in years and sex. HLA class I and class II types, where available, came from metadata supplied by the sample provider rather than from assay-based typing. Study-wide findings and limitations: The amount of clinical and demographic metadata varied by source and participant and was provided uncurated.

For this chain, trimming is 3 bases at the V end and 7 bases at the J end, and the number of junction bases without a gene match is 1. The CDR1 and CDR2 encoded by the germline V gene are ENHRY and SYGVKD. There are 14 amino acids in the CDR3, from cysteine to phenylalanine inclusive. The only DNA kept is the CDR3, 42 bases in frame from the first base. The collaborating institutions used their own protocols to collect whole blood in K2EDTA tubes. For TCRbeta analysis, collaborators shipped samples as frozen whole blood, isolated PBMCs, or DNA extracted from either of those sample types. About this clone itself: Its specific antigen is unknown. Base qualities are missing; no much larger clone stands one base away.

TCRbeta CDR3 regions were amplified from genomic DNA using the immunoSEQ Assay, a bias-controlled multiplex PCR. In the source study's methods: The number of nucleated cells in each sample was estimated by amplification of reference gene primers within the assay. Sequence reads were collapsed and filtered to measure the absolute abundance of every unique TCRbeta CDR3 rearrangement. Productive Simpson clonality was computed per sample as the square root of Simpson's diversity index over productive rearrangements. TCRdb stores this immuneACCESS table with in-frame sequences only. Part of the clones is absent; in the studies checked, under half of the shortfall reflects unresolved V genes, and no reason is known for the rest. V and J calls and clone size are given by that table; D and trimming were obtained from the DNA. Present in this sample are tens of thousands of clones, 80% to 90% of which were seen just once. The ten most abundant clones make up around 9.6% of the sample.

The TCR originated in a human donor in a cohort sampled during active COVID-19. Sequencing was performed on peripheral blood. The chain employs TRBV10-3 and TRBJ1-6; 9 of the junction bases match TRBD1. The sequenced DNA: TGTGCCATCAGTGAAGGGACAGGGAATTCACCCCTCCACTTT. It specifies CAISEGTGNSPLHF.